This T cell receptor beta chain was profiled in a study of shared clonotypes between healthy human individuals. Study-wide results and caveats: Clonotypes not shared had lower generation probabilities than those common to all four donors. Despite large depth, rarefaction showed incomplete sorted-subset sequencing.

From germline, CDR1 is MGHRA and CDR2 YSYEKL. This CDR3 spans 17 amino acids. Trimming stripped 0 bases from V and 1 base from J, with 15 bases between. CD45RO+ cells joined CCR7-negative CD45RA+ TemRA cells to form CD8 memory. With regard to this clone: Its specificity is not known.

Original analysis: Junction-only sequences without quality scores were provided by ImmunoSEQ, so filtering was different. This table comes from immunoSEQ multiplex PCR, and its TCRdb copy is limited to in-frame clones, with some not included. That table supplies the V and J calls and clone size; D and trimming were determined from the DNA. The sample yields 100,000 to 130,000 clones, under 70% seen once. The material sequenced was memory CD8+ T cells sorted from blood. Subset defined: CD45RO+ cells pooled with CCR7-negative TemRA cells. The chain joins TRBV4-1 to TRBJ2-5; D not certain. This sequence was found in a woman aged 25 to 39 in good health. The CDR3 DNA reads TGCGCCAGCAGCCAAGATATGGTGGGTATGGCCCAAGAGACCCAGTACTTC. Protein: CASSQDMVGMAQETQYF.